Described below is a single T cell receptor (beta chain) sequence and its context. Libraries were prepared by immunoSEQ multiplex PCR; TCRdb keeps only in-frame clonotypes and omits some of them. The table records some 90,000 clones, 75% to 85% of them present only once. This specimen belongs to a study of glioma-infiltrating T cells after dendritic cell vaccination. Study-level information: Treatment, given 2003 to 2012, was autologous tumor lysate-pulsed dendritic cell vaccination.

Time point of the sample: after dendritic cell vaccination, including at tumor progression/relapse. The CDR3 is made up of 16 amino acids. V was clipped by 7 bases and J by 4 bases; unmatched bases: 11. The germline V gene encodes CDR1 SGHVS and CDR2 FQNEAQ. The sample in question was blood, obtained after dendritic cell vaccination. The chain links TRBV7-8 to TRBJ2-5; TRBD2 matches at 11 bases. The TCR originated in a human donor with glioblastoma. The CDR3 coding sequence is TGTGCCAGCAACCGGGGTAGCGGGGGGGCGGGAGAGACCCAGTACTTC. Protein: CASNRGSGGAGETQYF.